A selection of T cell receptor beta chains follows, all from one sample in a study of shared clonotypes between healthy human individuals. This table comes from immunoSEQ multiplex PCR, and its TCRdb copy is limited to in-frame clones, with some not included. The sample holds about 2.1 million clones, just over 90% seen once. Sequencing was carried out using naive CD8+ T cells from PBMCs. Source of these receptors: a man between 18 and 29 years old in good health. Some clones in this sample may be carry-over from other donors' samples. CDR3s include the opening cysteine and the closing phenylalanine or tryptophan.

J | V | CDR3
TRBJ2-1 | TRBV2 | CASRRLAGYSYNEQFF
TRBJ2-1 | TRBV5-8 | CASSSSGTGLWHEQFF
TRBJ2-7 | TRBV29-1 | CSVETSGSYEQYF
TRBJ2-1 | TRBV7-9 | CASSVGQGLGEQFF
TRBJ1-5 | TRBV5-6 | CASSFGKNPNQPQHF
TRBJ2-7 | TRBV27 | CASSPLAGGPYEQYF
TRBJ2-1 | TRBV7-2 | CASSLGEQFF
TRBJ2-5 | TRBV15 | CATTPGRETQYF
TRBJ2-1 | TRBV7-3 | CASSSSDEQFF
TRBJ2-7 | TRBV28 | CASSSRTSGRPYEQYF
TRBJ2-1 | TRBV4-3 | CASSQDGEGAYNEQFF
TRBJ2-3 | TRBV5-1 | CASSLRGGTTDTQYF
TRBJ2-2 | TRBV12-5 | CASGHGDLTGELFF
TRBJ2-3 | TRBV30 | CAWSVFRGLTPDTQYF
TRBJ2-2 | TRBV19 | CASSRDAGELFF
TRBJ2-2 | TRBV28 | CASSLNSLDTGELFF
TRBJ2-7 | TRBV7-2 | CASSLGQGWEQYF
TRBJ2-1 | TRBV28 | CASGAGSSYNEQFF
TRBJ2-5 | TRBV5-3 | CARSLEHPNQWRETQYF
TRBJ1-4 | TRBV29-1 | CSVTGMTTNEKLFF
TRBJ2-6 | TRBV27 | CASSFSGFGANVLTF
TRBJ2-7 | TRBV28 | CASSFSGYEQYF
TRBJ1-5 | TRBV9 | CASSVGINQPQHF
TRBJ1-2 | TRBV6-5 | CASSYTPDRANYGYTF
TRBJ1-1 | TRBV11-3 | CASSWRQNTEAFF
TRBJ1-2 | TRBV6-6 | CASSYLNSGYGYTF
TRBJ1-4 | TRBV7-8 | CASSLLGGALATNEKLFF
TRBJ2-5 | TRBV27 | CASSLPGGETQYF
TRBJ2-3 | TRBV10-1 | CASGQGKGSDTQYF
TRBJ2-2 | TRBV27 | CASSFVPSGGTGELFF
TRBJ1-2 | TRBV7-9 | CASSYIGTGSYGYTF
TRBJ1-4 | TRBV4-1 | CASLPLPQTNEKLFF
TRBJ2-7 | TRBV5-6 | CASSFGGQGFKQYF
TRBJ1-3 | TRBV7-9 | CASRPRIGTALGNTIYF
TRBJ2-1 | TRBV27 | CASSPQEGSYNEQFF
TRBJ2-3 | TRBV29-1 | CSVWGLDNEAGVASDTQYF
TRBJ2-1 | TRBV4-2 | CASSPGGLAGGYNEQFF
TRBJ2-1 | TRBV6-1 | CASSENRRLNEQFF
TRBJ2-7 | TRBV5-4 | CASSLGEVPYEQYF
TRBJ2-3 | TRBV7-9 | CASSQTDTQYF
TRBJ1-1 | TRBV13 | CASSLADNTEAFF
TRBJ2-7 | TRBV9 | CASSVAPGTYEQYF
TRBJ1-2 | TRBV5-1 | CASSLEGNRPKLIYGYTF
TRBJ2-5 | TRBV10-3 | CAISDGRGAGETQYF
TRBJ2-6 | TRBV7-9 | CASSPREDPNVLTF
TRBJ2-1 | TRBV28 | CASSPLPPSGERNEQFF
TRBJ2-2 | TRBV29-1 | CSVAGTDTGELFF
TRBJ2-1 | TRBV4-3 | CASSQDRESQRSGTRNEQFF
TRBJ1-2 | TRBV27 | CASSLTTGSLGYTF
TRBJ2-7 | TRBV27 | CASSFGFPNEQYF
TRBJ2-4 | TRBV2 | CASSPGTGYNIQYF
TRBJ1-1 | TRBV28 | CASSKKIITEAFF
TRBJ2-2 | TRBV27 | CASSLLAGPLELFF
TRBJ2-2 | TRBV30 | CAFLLAGELFF